The text below deals with one TCR beta chain. The specificity of this receptor is unknown. No base quality information exists; no much larger clone differs at one position. The germline V gene (reference sequence) provides CDR1 LNHDA and CDR2 SQIVND. Compared with germline, V lacks 9 bases and J lacks 4 bases; bases without a gene match: 3. Measured from the cysteine to the phenylalanine, the CDR3 is 14 residues long. The kept DNA is CDR3 alone, 42 bases in frame from the first base. The donors were healthy, HIV-negative adults with no recently reported acute infections or vaccinations. Every donor was a Caucasian adult residing in Nashville, Tennessee, USA. Magnetic negative selection was used to enrich CD4+ T cells, after which naive cells were positively selected on CD45RA and the negative fraction became the memory subset. Blood was collected by leukapheresis, and PBMCs were isolated by Ficoll-Histopaque density gradient centrifugation and then cryopreserved in liquid nitrogen vapor phase. Purity and quantity of every magnetically sorted T cell population were checked by analytical flow cytometry. From each sorted fraction, genomic DNA was isolated and quantified by UV absorbance on a Nanodrop 2000c.

The sample is drawn from a study of shared clonotypes between healthy human individuals (dated by TCRdb to about 2020). Some background on the complete study: A few men and two women, aged 18 to 49 years, made up the cohort. For each donor, three plates each were used for CD4 naive and CD4 memory, two plates were used for CD8 naive, and one plate was used for CD8 memory. The study deeply sequenced blood TCR repertoires of five healthy adults to estimate repertoire size and the extent of clonotype sharing between individuals. To increase sequencing depth and limit assay-specific biases, different laboratories used diverse techniques to prepare libraries and sequence TCR repertoires. Leukapheresis yielded between about 0.85 and 10 billion PBMCs per donor. Beyond this particular receptor, the publication reports: Sharing across a few donors was observed for 5% to 6.5% of naive CD4, about 3.2% of naive CD8, over 2% of memory CD4, and roughly 0.4% of memory CD8 clonotypes. Higher generation probabilities were observed for clonotypes shared by all four sorted-subset donors than for non-shared clonotypes. Estimated clonotype richness was generally larger for naive than for memory subsets. Pairwise subsampling led to the expectation that sequencing depth would affect the degree of clonotype sharing among donors. Even with the large sequencing depth, rarefaction of the sorted-subset datasets indicated that sequencing was incomplete. Sampling was limited to blood, and TCR repertoires in tissue likely differ from TCR repertoires in blood. The genetic and exposure-history diversity represented was limited by the small number of donors.

Using the deep immunoSEQ assay, TCR CDR3 regions were amplified from genomic DNA by multiplex PCR. Extracted genomic DNA from each cell subset was spread evenly across all wells of several immunoSEQ 96-well plates, with each plate serving as a replicate. Each replicate PCR for sorted subsets received roughly 0.2 ug genomic DNA, equal to roughly 29,000 T cell genomes. Purified libraries were quantified with a Qubit 3.0 fluorometer, sized on a Bioanalyzer 2100, and re-quantified with the KAPA Library Quantification kit. Every immunoSEQ 96-well plate was sequenced on a separate single-read 150-cycle Illumina NextSeq 550 flow cell. In the paper's pipeline: Because only junctional sequences without quality scores were contained in the immunoSEQ output, filtering matching that applied to full-length reads could not be performed. Sequences were annotated with PyIR, a Python wrapper for IgBLAST v1.9, and V/J genes and CDR3 were assigned using IMGT germline references. Reads were filtered out if the reads had weak V/J assignments (E-value above 1e-6), no CDR3, stop codons, out-of-frame junctions, or ambiguous translated residues. V3J clonotypes were defined as sequences sharing the same inferred V gene, J gene, and CDR3 amino acid sequence. Percentage overlap between repertoires was calculated by dividing the number of shared unique clonotypes by the size of the smaller repertoire. Repertoire richness was assessed with RTK rarefaction, the Chao1 estimator, and Recon v2.1 estimates of unobserved clonotypes. For all TCRbeta clonotypes obtained by the gDNA method from several donors, generation probabilities were computed with OLGA. In its TCRdb copy, this immuneACCESS table keeps in-frame sequences only and misses some clones. Where compared with another copy, unresolved V genes explain less than half of these, and the others have no known cause. V and J calls and clone size are those listed in that table; D and trimming were worked out from the DNA. Here the sample has 2 million or so clones; 95% occur a single time. Together, the top ten hold 0.13% of the sample.

Sequencing was done on a sample of naive CD4+ T cells sorted from blood. The sample's cell subset or site label, in plain terms: CD45RA+ positively selected. The V and J segments used are TRBV19 and TRBJ2-3; a stretch of 14 junction bases matches TRBD2. This sequence originates from a man between 18 and 35 years old in good health. The nucleotide sequence reads TGTGCCAGCAGACTAGCGGGAGGGCCAGATACGCAGTATTTT. Its translation is CASRLAGGPDTQYF.